A single sample gave rise to the 20 T cell receptor beta chains below, sequenced in a study of blood T cell repertoires in COVID-19. Sequenced by immunoSEQ multiplex PCR; TCRdb stores in-frame clones only, minus some. Here the sample spans about 120,000 clones, over 60% being singletons. Sequencing used peripheral blood. These receptors were collected from a woman of 80 years or more with active or convalescent COVID-19.

Concerning this clone itself: A read error is likely, as this CDR3 ends without the conserved phenylalanine or tryptophan. The DNA is omitted, as the CDR3 cannot be located on it reliably, and the CDR3 follows TCRdb's listing. The chain employs TRBV15 and TRBJ2-7; TRBD2 is the table's D call and was not checked against the DNA. Germline V gene lookup returns CDR1 LNHNV and CDR2 YYDKDF (reference sequence). The CDR3 spans 11 amino acids, including both terminal residues. CDR3 loop: CATSRDPGGKL.

The chain links TRBV2 to TRBJ2-7, with D possibly being TRBD1 (5 bases). Trimming removed 2 bases from V and 5 bases from J, with 10 bases in between. This CDR3 contains 13 residues. The germline gives CDR1 SNHLY, CDR2 FYNNEI. CDR3 protein: CASSEQGYNEQYF. As DNA, the CDR3 is TGTGCCAGCAGTGAACAGGGTTACAACGAGCAGTACTTC.

In its sample, this clone was seen once. The chain employs TRBV5-6 and TRBJ2-3, with D hard to call. Per germline, CDR1 SGHDT and CDR2 YYEEEE. This CDR3 has 12 residues. V lost 2 bases and J 5 bases, leaving 6 bases between the germline ends. CDR3 sequence: CASSLFRDTQYF. In DNA, the CDR3 is TGTGCCAGCAGCTTATTCAGAGATACGCAGTATTTT.

The chain couples TRBV5-1 to TRBJ2-7; 11 bases agree with TRBD2. This CDR3 is built from 14 residues. V was pared by 2 bases and J by 6 bases, with 4 bases of the junction left unmatched. From germline, CDR1 is SGHRS and CDR2 YFSETQ. The DNA of the CDR3 is TGCGCCAGCAGCTTTAAACTAGCGGGAGTCGAGCAGTACTTC. This sequence encodes CASSFKLAGVEQYF.

V gene TRBV5-6 combines with J gene TRBJ2-7; perhaps TRBD1 as D (6 bases). CDR3 size: 14 residues. Trimming took 2 bases from V and 4 from J, leaving 13 bases between them. Germline CDR1 SGHDT, CDR2 YYEEEE. The CDR3 bases are TGTGCCAGCAGCTTCGGGACATTAATTTACGAGCAGTACTTC. Translated: CASSFGTLIYEQYF.

The CDR3 loop is CASSLGQREQPQHF. CDR3 nucleotide sequence: TGTGCCAGCTCCCTCGGACAGAGGGAACAGCCCCAGCATTTT. The chain recombines TRBV18 with TRBJ1-5, with D perhaps matching TRBD1 (6 bases). CDR3 length equals 14 residues. CDR1 is KGHSH and CDR2 is LQKENI in the germline V gene. V was pared by 6 bases and J by 7 bases, with 16 bases between.

The chain links TRBV18 to TRBJ2-3; TRBD2 agrees at 10 bases. CDR1 and CDR2 from the germline V gene are KGHSH and LQKENI. The V segment lost 0 bases and the J segment 6 bases; nucleotides outside the gene matches: 0. This CDR3 is built from 14 residues. CDR3 sequence: CASSPPSGRDTQYF. The CDR3 bases are TGTGCCAGCTCACCACCTAGCGGGAGGGATACGCAGTATTTT.

V is TRBV18 and J is TRBJ2-5; D gene ambiguous. CDR1 KGHSH and CDR2 LQKENI come from the germline V gene. This CDR3 region has 17 residues. Trimming removed 2 bases at V and 2 bases at J, with 18 bases between. CDR3 protein: CASSPFTFLSPQETQYF. CDR3 DNA: TGTGCCAGCTCACCATTTACTTTTCTATCGCCTCAAGAGACCCAGTACTTC. The full variable domain, its missing parts supplied by reference TRBV18 and TRBJ2-5, is NAGVMQNPRHLVRRRGQEARLRCSPMKGHSHVYWYRQLPEEGLKFMVYLQKENIIDESGMPKERFSAEFPKEGPSILRIQQVVRGDSAAYFCASSPFTFLSPQETQYFGPGTRLLVL.

This rearrangement joins TRBV29-1 to TRBJ2-1, with D possibly TRBD2 on 6 matching bases. This CDR3 contains 14 residues. The germline V gene encodes CDR1 SQVTM and CDR2 ANQGSEA. V dropped 3 bases and J dropped 6 bases, with 15 bases sitting between them. CDR3 DNA sequence: TGCAGCGTTGAGGGCGGGAACCGATTCAATGAGCAGTTCTTC. This encodes CSVEGGNRFNEQFF.

The chain uses TRBV30 and TRBJ1-2, with D perhaps TRBD1 (5 bases). This CDR3 comprises 13 residues. In germline, CDR1 is GTSNPN, CDR2 SVGIG (reference sequence). The V end lost 0 bases, the J end lost 13 bases, and 18 bases lay between the germline ends. CDR3 in DNA: TGTGCCTGGAGTGTACTAACCGGGGGTCTCTTCACCTTC. Its translation: CAWSVLTGGLFTF. Variable domain in full (rest from reference TRBV30 and TRBJ1-2): SQTIHQWPATLVQPVGSPLSLECTVEGTSNPNLYWYRQAAGRGLQLLFYSVGIGQISSEVPQNLSASRPQDRQFILSSKKLLLSDSGFYLCAWSVLTGGLFTFGSGTRLTVV.

The CDR3 region has the DNA TGTGCCAGCAGCTTAAGCCGGCTGGGGGGTGAAGCTTTCTTT. Translating gives CASSLSRLGGEAFF. This chain connects TRBV7-2 to TRBJ1-1; D is possibly TRBD1 (5 bases). V was shortened by 2 bases and J by 7 bases, with 14 bases between the two germline ends. This CDR3 has 14 residues. Germline CDR1 is SGHTA and CDR2 is FQGNSA.

The rearrangement uses TRBV7-9 and TRBJ1-2, with 7 bases fitting TRBD1. The CDR3 has 13 residues. With 4 bases clipped from V and 6 bases from J, the junction kept 5 bases outside the gene matches. The germline V gene encodes CDR1 SEHNR and CDR2 FQNEAQ (reference sequence). The CDR3 region has the DNA TGTGCCAGCAGCTCGGGACAGATCAATGGCTACACCTTC. Translating gives CASSSGQINGYTF.

The J gene is TRBJ1-2, the V gene TRBV11-2; D is unclear. Germline V CDR1 and CDR2: SGHAT, FQNNGV. With 5 bases removed from V and 4 bases from J, the gap between germline ends came to 11 bases. The CDR3 is made up of 13 amino acids. The CDR3 loop reads CASSIREPYGYTF. The CDR3 DNA sequence: TGTGCCAGCAGCATTAGGGAGCCCTATGGCTACACCTTC.

The CDR3 DNA reads as TGTGCCAGCAGCCAAGACAGGCTAGGTGCTTTCTTT. Encoded protein: CASSQDRLGAFF. The chain combines TRBV11-2 with TRBJ1-1; a weak D match, TRBD1 (6 bases). Germline CDR1 is SGHAT and CDR2 is FQNNGV. V dropped 5 bases and J dropped 11 bases, with 15 bases sitting between them. The CDR3 totals 12 residues.

The CDR3 DNA reads as TGTGCCACCACCCCGGGGGGAGCCGGTTCAGGTTTGCACTATGGCTACACCTTC. Protein: CATTPGGAGSGLHYGYTF. The J gene is TRBJ1-2, the V gene TRBV15; D may be TRBD1 (5 bases). Germline V gene lookup returns CDR1 LNHNV and CDR2 YYDKDF (reference sequence). Trimming pared 7 bases from V and 3 bases from J, leaving 27 bases between. This CDR3 is 18 amino acids long.

The V and J genes are TRBV9 and TRBJ1-1; 10 bases line up with TRBD1. The CDR3 sequence is 15 residues long. The V gene's germline CDR1 is SGDLS and CDR2 YYNGEE. With 0 bases clipped from V and 6 bases from J, the junction kept 5 bases outside the gene matches. The CDR3 protein is CASSVVDRGFAEAFF. DNA for the CDR3: TGTGCCAGCAGCGTAGTGGACAGGGGGTTCGCTGAAGCTTTCTTT.

V gene TRBV6-4 combines with J gene TRBJ1-2; D not certain. V shed 6 bases and J shed 0 bases, with 14 bases lying between them. Germline V gene lookup returns CDR1 MRHNA and CDR2 SNTAGT. The CDR3 is 15 residues long. The CDR3 DNA reads as TGTGCCAGCAGGTATTTTCGGGTACCTAACTATGGCTACACCTTC. This encodes CASRYFRVPNYGYTF.

J is TRBJ2-5 and V is TRBV18; D ambiguous. The V and J ends lost 0 bases and 2 bases respectively, with 13 bases between them. Germline V gives CDR1 KGHSH, CDR2 LQKENI. CDR3 length equals 16 residues. CDR3 region: CASSPPYQSTQETQYF. The CDR3, as DNA: TGTGCCAGCTCACCACCCTACCAAAGTACTCAAGAGACCCAGTACTTC.

This sequence joins TRBV28 and TRBJ1-1; no clear D. In germline, CDR1 is MDHEN, CDR2 SYDVKM. The V gene lost 6 bases and the J gene lost 0 bases, with 17 bases spanning the gap. The CDR3 spans 16 residues. CDR3 nucleotides: TGTGCCAGCAGACCGCTTGGAGCTGTAATGAACACTGAAGCTTTCTTT. Its protein product is CASRPLGAVMNTEAFF.

This sequence joins TRBV27 and TRBJ1-1, with D hard to call. This CDR3 is built from 13 residues. Per the germline V gene, CDR1 is MNHEY and CDR2 is SMNVEV (reference sequence). Deletions cut 8 bases from V and 4 bases from J, with 14 bases between. CDR3 coding DNA: TGTGCCAGCCGGGGTTGGGCTAGCACTGAAGCTTTCTTT. It yields the protein CASRGWASTEAFF.